The rows below give T cell receptor beta chains drawn from one sample of a study of a mutant IDH1 vaccine in newly diagnosed glioma. Here immunoSEQ multiplex PCR was the method, and the copy in TCRdb shows in-frame clones only, minus some. The sample comprises fewer than 100,000 clones, approximately 90% of which are singletons, and approximately 0.57% rests with the top ten. The sample here was PBMCs, taken from a glioma patient treated with radiotherapy, temozolomide or both. These TCRs come from a woman between 50 and 59 years old with glioma. CDR3s include the opening cysteine and the closing phenylalanine or tryptophan. D genes are given only for firm matches. Expanded clones get a size class; other rows say once, few or many, or leave the size out.

cdr3_length j_call clone_size v_call d_call cdr3_nt cdr3_aa
14 TRBJ2-5 . TRBV2 . TGTGCCAGCAGTGACTCGCAGTTCCAAGAGACCCAGTACTTC CASSDSQFQETQYF
12 TRBJ2-5 . TRBV25-1 . TGTGCCACCGGACAGTCCTGGGAGACCCAGTACTTC CATGQSWETQYF
15 TRBJ1-3 few TRBV4-2 . TGTGCCAGCAGCCAAGCGACCCTCTCTGGAAACACCATATATTTT CASSQATLSGNTIYF
15 TRBJ1-1 once TRBV11-2 . TGTGCCAGCAGCTTAGGGCTAGGAATGAACACTGAAGCTTTCTTT CASSLGLGMNTEAFF
11 TRBJ2-1 . TRBV5-4 . TGTGCCAGCAGCTTTTACAATGAGCAGTTCTTC CASSFYNEQFF
18 TRBJ2-5 . TRBV28 TRBD2 TGTGCCAGCAGTTCACCGGGACTAGCGGGAGGGCCTGTCCAGACCCAGTACTTC CASSSPGLAGGPVQTQYF
13 TRBJ1-4 once TRBV6-6 . TGTGCCAGCACCGGGGAGGCTAATGAAAAACTGTTTTTT CASTGEANEKLFF
14 TRBJ1-3 . TRBV5-4 . TGTGCCAGCAGCTTTGGGGGAACCGGAAACACCATATATTTT CASSFGGTGNTIYF
16 TRBJ2-1 . TRBV28 TRBD2 TGTGCCAGCAGTTTATCTTGGGCTAGCGGTGGGGATGAGCAGTTCTTC CASSLSWASGGDEQFF
14 TRBJ1-1 . TRBV7-9 TRBD1 TGTGCCAGCAGCCCCAGGGGGGGCGGGACTGAAGCTTTCTTT CASSPRGGGTEAFF
15 TRBJ1-4 . TRBV5-4 TRBD1 TGTGCCAGCAGCTTGAGGACAGGGGCGGATGAAAAACTGTTTTTT CASSLRTGADEKLFF
12 TRBJ2-7 . TRBV7-8 . TGTGCCAGCAGCTCCTTAGAGTCCGTGCAGTACTTC CASSSLESVQYF
15 TRBJ2-1 . TRBV9 TRBD2 TGTGCCAGCAACAGGGGGACTAGCGCTTACAATGAGCAGTTCTTC CASNRGTSAYNEQFF
14 TRBJ2-1 once TRBV5-1 . TGCGCCAGCAGCTTTTCAATAATGGGGCCAGGGCAGTTCTTC CASSFSIMGPGQFF
15 TRBJ2-5 . TRBV10-3 TRBD2 TGTGCCATCAGTTCCGGGACTAGCGGGAGGGAGACCCAGTACTTC CAISSGTSGRETQYF
15 TRBJ2-5 . TRBV5-1 TRBD2 TGCGCCAGCAGCCGACTAGCGGGAGACCAAGAGACCCAGTACTTC CASSRLAGDQETQYF
14 TRBJ2-7 . TRBV6-6 . TGTGCCAGCAGTTACTCACCGGGAGCCTACGAGCAGTACTTC CASSYSPGAYEQYF
14 TRBJ2-7 . TRBV4-1 . TGCGCCAGCAGCCAAGGGGTGGCGTTAGGCGAGCAGTACTTC CASSQGVALGEQYF
16 TRBJ1-2 . TRBV7-2 TRBD1 TGTGCCAGCAGCTTCGCTTCAGGGGGCTCATATTATGGCTACACCTTC CASSFASGGSYYGYTF
12 TRBJ2-5 . TRBV29-1 . TGCAGCGTTAGGTTCCCCGCGGAGACCCAGTACTTC CSVRFPAETQYF
14 TRBJ1-1 . TRBV4-1 . TGCGCCAGCAGCCGGGACCTCGGGGACACTGAAGCTTTCTTT CASSRDLGDTEAFF
16 TRBJ1-6 . TRBV28 . TGTGCCAGCAGTTGGGGGGGAAGCTCCTATAATTCACCCCTCCACTTT CASSWGGSSYNSPLHF
12 TRBJ1-2 . TRBV5-1 . TGCGCCAGCAGCTTGGGCCTGGAGGGCTACACCTTC CASSLGLEGYTF
15 TRBJ1-1 . TRBV9 . TGTGCCAGCAGCGTAGGAGGGGGGTCGAGCACTGAAGCTTTCTTT CASSVGGGSSTEAFF
16 TRBJ2-7 . TRBV7-8 TRBD1 TGTGCCAGCAGCTTGATGCAGGGGGCACTCTCCTACGAGCAGTACTTC CASSLMQGALSYEQYF
12 TRBJ2-7 once TRBV6-6 . TGTGCCAGCAGTTTCACAAGGGACGAGCAGTACTTC CASSFTRDEQYF
15 TRBJ1-6 . TRBV5-1 . TGCGCCAGCAGCCCACGTGCAGGGACTAATTCACCCCTCCACTTT CASSPRAGTNSPLHF
14 TRBJ1-2 . TRBV2 TRBD1 TGTGCCAGCAGGGGGACAGTTACTAACTATGGCTACACCTTC CASRGTVTNYGYTF
16 TRBJ1-1 . TRBV28 TRBD1 TGTGCCAGCAGTTCCCCGGGACAGGGAAAGAACACTGAAGCTTTCTTT CASSSPGQGKNTEAFF
11 TRBJ2-5 . TRBV7-7 TRBD2 TGTGCTACGGGGGGACGGGAGACCCAGTACTTC CATGGRETQYF
13 TRBJ1-2 . TRBV28 . TGTGCCAGCAGTCGGGACGGCTTCTATGGCTACACCTTC CASSRDGFYGYTF
15 TRBJ2-7 . TRBV7-6 TRBD1 TGTGCCAGCAGCTTATATCCTGGACAGGGTCACGAGCAGTACTTC CASSLYPGQGHEQYF
14 TRBJ2-7 . TRBV18 . TGTGCCAGCTCACCACCTGGAGGGCTCTACGAGCAGTACTTC CASSPPGGLYEQYF
13 TRBJ1-2 . TRBV28 TRBD1 TGTGCCAGCAGCGTACAGGGGGCGGAGGGCTACACCTTC CASSVQGAEGYTF
15 TRBJ2-7 . TRBV5-1 . TGCGCCAGCAACGATGACGGAGTAGGAGCCTACGAGCAGTACTTC CASNDDGVGAYEQYF
12 TRBJ1-2 . TRBV7-9 . TGTGCCAGCACCCCCGAGGGGTATGGCTACACCTTC CASTPEGYGYTF
16 TRBJ1-5 . TRBV18 . TGTGCCAGCTCACCACGGCGAGTTTATAGCAATCAGCCCCAGCATTTT CASSPRRVYSNQPQHF
15 TRBJ2-7 . TRBV7-9 TRBD1 TGTGCCAGCAGCCACCCCGGGACAGAAGGTCTCGAGCAGTACTTC CASSHPGTEGLEQYF
14 TRBJ2-1 . TRBV5-5 TRBD1 TGTGCCAGCAGCCCTGACAGGGGGCGGGATGAGCAGTTCTTC CASSPDRGRDEQFF
13 TRBJ1-5 . TRBV4-2 . TGTGCCAGCAGCTTGGGCCGGGATCAGCCCCAGCATTTT CASSLGRDQPQHF
16 TRBJ2-1 . TRBV28 TRBD2 TGTGCCAGCCTCCACTTAGCGGGCCCCTCCTACAATGAGCAGTTCTTC CASLHLAGPSYNEQFF
14 TRBJ1-5 . TRBV28 . TGTGCCAGCAGTTTTGTGGAACGCAATCAGCCCCAGCATTTT CASSFVERNQPQHF
19 TRBJ2-6 . TRBV29-1 . TGCAGCGTTGAAACATTTGGGGTTTTGGCAAGCTCTGGGGCCAACGTCCTGACTTTC CSVETFGVLASSGANVLTF
15 TRBJ2-5 . TRBV28 . TGTGCCAGCAGCAGACCTGGGGAAGCCCAAGAGACCCAGTACTTC CASSRPGEAQETQYF
14 TRBJ2-5 . TRBV7-6 TRBD1 TGTGCCAGCAGCCCGCGGACAGGGCAAGAGACCCAGTACTTC CASSPRTGQETQYF
18 TRBJ1-5 . TRBV2 . TGTGCCAGCAACGACCGGGACCCCAAGTTGAGGACAGATCAGCCCCAGCATTTT CASNDRDPKLRTDQPQHF
16 TRBJ1-4 . TRBV11-2 . TGTGCCAGCAGCTTGGGGCAGGGAGGTACTAATGAAAAACTGTTTTTT CASSLGQGGTNEKLFF
15 TRBJ2-7 . TRBV6-5 TRBD1 TGTGCCAGCAGTTACTCCGGGACAGGGTGGATTGAGCAGTACTTC CASSYSGTGWIEQYF
14 TRBJ2-1 . TRBV5-1 . TGCGCCAGCAGAAGCGGAGGTTCCTACAATGAGCAGTTCTTC CASRSGGSYNEQFF
15 TRBJ1-2 . TRBV25-1 TRBD1 TGTGCCAGCAGTGAATTAGGACAGGAAAACTATGGCTACACCTTC CASSELGQENYGYTF
14 TRBJ2-4 . TRBV29-1 TRBD2 TGCAGCGTTGTCGCGGGGGAAAGGGGAAACATTCAGTACTTC CSVVAGERGNIQYF
14 TRBJ1-5 . TRBV6-5 TRBD1 TGTGCCAGCAGTACTCAGGGGGTCAATCAGCCCCAGCATTTT CASSTQGVNQPQHF
14 TRBJ2-7 . TRBV13 TRBD2 TGTGCCAGCAGCTCTACTAGCGGGGCTGGGGAGCAGTACTTC CASSSTSGAGEQYF
16 TRBJ1-1 few TRBV7-9 . TGTGCCAGCAGCCCAATGACAGCCGCGAGAAACACTGAAGCTTTCTTT CASSPMTAARNTEAFF